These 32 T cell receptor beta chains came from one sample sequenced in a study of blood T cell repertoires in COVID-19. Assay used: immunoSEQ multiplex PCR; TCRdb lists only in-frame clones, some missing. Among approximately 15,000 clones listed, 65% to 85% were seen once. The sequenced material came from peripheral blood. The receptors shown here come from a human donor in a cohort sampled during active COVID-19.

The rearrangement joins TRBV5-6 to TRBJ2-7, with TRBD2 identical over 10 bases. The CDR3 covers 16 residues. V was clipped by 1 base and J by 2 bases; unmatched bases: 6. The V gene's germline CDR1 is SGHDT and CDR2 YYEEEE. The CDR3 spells CASSLIGTSAPYEQYF. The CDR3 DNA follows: TGTGCCAGCAGCTTGATCGGGACTAGCGCTCCCTACGAGCAGTACTTC. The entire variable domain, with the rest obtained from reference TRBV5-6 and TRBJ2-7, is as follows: DAGVTQSPTHLIKTRGQQVTLRCSPKSGHDTVSWYQQALGQGPQFIFQYYEEEERQRGNFPDRFSGHQFPNYSSELNVNALLLGDSALYLCASSLIGTSAPYEQYFGPGTRLTVT.

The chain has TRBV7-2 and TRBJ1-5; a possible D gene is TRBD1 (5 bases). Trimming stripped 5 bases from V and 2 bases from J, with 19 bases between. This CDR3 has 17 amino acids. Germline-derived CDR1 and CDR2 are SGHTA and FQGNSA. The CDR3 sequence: CASSPIQAGPGNQPQHF. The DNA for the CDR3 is TGTGCCAGCAGCCCAATACAGGCTGGCCCTGGCAATCAGCCCCAGCATTTT.

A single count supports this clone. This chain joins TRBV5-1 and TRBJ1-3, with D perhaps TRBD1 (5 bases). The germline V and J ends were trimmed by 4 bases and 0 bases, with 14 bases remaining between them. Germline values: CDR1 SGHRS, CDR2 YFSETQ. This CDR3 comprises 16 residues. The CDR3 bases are TGCGCCAGCAGCCCCACGGGGGGGAGCTCTGGAAACACCATATATTTT. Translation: CASSPTGGSSGNTIYF.

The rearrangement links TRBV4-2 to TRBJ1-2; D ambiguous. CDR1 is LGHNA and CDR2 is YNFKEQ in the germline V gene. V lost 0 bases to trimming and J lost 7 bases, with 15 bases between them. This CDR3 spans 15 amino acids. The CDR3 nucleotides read TGTGCCAGCAGCCAAGATATGGAGGGATGGGGTGGCTACACCTTC. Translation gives CASSQDMEGWGGYTF.

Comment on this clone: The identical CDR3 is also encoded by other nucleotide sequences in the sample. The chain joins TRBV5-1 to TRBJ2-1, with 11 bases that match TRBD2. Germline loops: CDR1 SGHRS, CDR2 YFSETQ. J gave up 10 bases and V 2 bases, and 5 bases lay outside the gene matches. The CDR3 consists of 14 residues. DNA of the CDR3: TGCGCCAGCAGCTTACTAGCGGGGGCGGGGGAGCAGTTCTTC. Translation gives CASSLLAGAGEQFF.

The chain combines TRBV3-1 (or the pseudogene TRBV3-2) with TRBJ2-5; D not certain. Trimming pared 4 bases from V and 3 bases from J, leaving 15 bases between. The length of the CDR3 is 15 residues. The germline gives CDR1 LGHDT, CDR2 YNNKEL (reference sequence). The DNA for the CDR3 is TGTGCCAGCAGCCTCAGCCCTGAGGATAAAGAGACCCAGTACTTC. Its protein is CASSLSPEDKETQYF.

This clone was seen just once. CDR3 amino acids: CASSSIGGSGNTIYF. In DNA form, the CDR3 reads TGTGCCAGCAGCTCCATAGGGGGCTCTGGAAACACCATATATTTT. V is TRBV5-4 and J is TRBJ1-3; TRBD1 is a possible D gene (6 bases). The CDR3 has 15 amino acids. The germline gives CDR1 SGHNT, CDR2 YYREEE (reference sequence). V shed 3 bases and J shed 0 bases, with 10 bases lying between them.

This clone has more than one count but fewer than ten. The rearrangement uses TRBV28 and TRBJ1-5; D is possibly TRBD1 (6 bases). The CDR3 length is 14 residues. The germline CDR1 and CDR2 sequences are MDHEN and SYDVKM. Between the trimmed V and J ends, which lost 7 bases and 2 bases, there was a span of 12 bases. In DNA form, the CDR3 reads TGTGCCAGCATCCCCGGGGGGCGCAATCAGCCCCAGCATTTT. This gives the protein CASIPGGRNQPQHF.

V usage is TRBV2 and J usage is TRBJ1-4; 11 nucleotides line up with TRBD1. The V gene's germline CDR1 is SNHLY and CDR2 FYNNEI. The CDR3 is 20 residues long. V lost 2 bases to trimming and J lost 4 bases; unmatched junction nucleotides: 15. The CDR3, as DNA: TGTGCCAGCAGTGAACCTCAGGGACAGGGGGAAGGTTCGGGTAATGAAAAACTGTTTTTT. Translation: CASSEPQGQGEGSGNEKLFF. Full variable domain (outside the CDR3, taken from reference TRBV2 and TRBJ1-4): EPEVTQTPSHQVTQMGQEVILRCVPISNHLYFYWYRQILGQKVEFLVSFYNNEISEKSEIFDDQFSVERPDGSNFTLKIRSTKLEDSAMYFCASSEPQGQGEGSGNEKLFFGSGTQLSVL.

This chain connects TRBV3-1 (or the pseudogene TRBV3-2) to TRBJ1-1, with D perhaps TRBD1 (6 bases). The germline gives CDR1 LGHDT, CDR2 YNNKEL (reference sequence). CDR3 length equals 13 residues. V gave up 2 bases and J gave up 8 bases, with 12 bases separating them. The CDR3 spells CASSQTNQGEAFF. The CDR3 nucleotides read TGTGCCAGCAGCCAAACTAACCAGGGGGAAGCTTTCTTT.

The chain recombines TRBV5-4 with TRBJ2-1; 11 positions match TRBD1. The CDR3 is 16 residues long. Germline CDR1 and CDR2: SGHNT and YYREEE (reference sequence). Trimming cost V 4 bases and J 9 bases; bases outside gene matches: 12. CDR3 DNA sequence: TGTGCCAGCAGCCCGAGGACAGGGGGCCGTCACGGTGAGCAGTTCTTC. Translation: CASSPRTGGRHGEQFF.

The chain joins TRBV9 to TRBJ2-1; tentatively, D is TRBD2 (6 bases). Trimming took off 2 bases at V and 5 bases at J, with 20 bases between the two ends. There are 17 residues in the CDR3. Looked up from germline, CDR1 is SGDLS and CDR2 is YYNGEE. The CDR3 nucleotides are TGTGCCAGCAGCGTGGTCTCAGAGGGAGGTATAGACAATGAGCAGTTCTTC. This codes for CASSVVSEGGIDNEQFF.

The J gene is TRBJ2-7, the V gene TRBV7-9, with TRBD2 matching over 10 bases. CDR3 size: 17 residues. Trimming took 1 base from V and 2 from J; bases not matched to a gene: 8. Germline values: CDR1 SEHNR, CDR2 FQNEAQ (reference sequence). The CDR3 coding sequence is TGTGCCAGCAGCTTAGGAGGAGGACTAGCGGCCCCCTACGAGCAGTACTTC. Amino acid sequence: CASSLGGGLAAPYEQYF.

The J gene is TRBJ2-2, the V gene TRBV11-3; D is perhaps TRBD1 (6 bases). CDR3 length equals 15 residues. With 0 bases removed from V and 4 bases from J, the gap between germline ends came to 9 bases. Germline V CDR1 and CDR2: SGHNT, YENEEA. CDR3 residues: CASSLDGQSTGELFF. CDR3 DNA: TGTGCCAGCAGCTTAGATGGACAGTCCACCGGGGAGCTGTTTTTT. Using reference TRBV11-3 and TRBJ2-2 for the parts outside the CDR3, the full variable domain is EAGVVQSPRYKIIEKKQPVAFWCNPISGHNTLYWYLQNLGQGPELLIRYENEEAVDDSQLPKDRFSAERLKGVDSTLKIQPAELGDSAVYLCASSLDGQSTGELFFGEGSRLTVL.

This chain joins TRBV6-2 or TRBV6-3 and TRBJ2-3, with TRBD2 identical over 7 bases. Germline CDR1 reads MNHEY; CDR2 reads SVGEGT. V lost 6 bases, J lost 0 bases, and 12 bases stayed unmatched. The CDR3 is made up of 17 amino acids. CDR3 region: CASSPPMGRVSTDTQYF. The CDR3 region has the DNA TGTGCCAGCAGCCCGCCGATGGGGAGGGTAAGCACAGATACGCAGTATTTT.

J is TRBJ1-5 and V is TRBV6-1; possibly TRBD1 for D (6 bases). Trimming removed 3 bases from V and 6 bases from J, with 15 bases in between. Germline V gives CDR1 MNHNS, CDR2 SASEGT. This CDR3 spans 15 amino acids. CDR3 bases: TGTGCCAGCAGTGAGTCGGGGGGCTCATTTCAGCCCCAGCATTTT. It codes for CASSESGGSFQPQHF.

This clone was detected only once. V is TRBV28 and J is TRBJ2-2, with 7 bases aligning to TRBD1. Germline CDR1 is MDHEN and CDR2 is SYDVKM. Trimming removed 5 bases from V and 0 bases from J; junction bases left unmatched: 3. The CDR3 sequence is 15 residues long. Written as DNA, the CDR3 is TGTGCCAGCAGTCTCGGGACAGCGAACACCGGGGAGCTGTTTTTT. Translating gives CASSLGTANTGELFF.

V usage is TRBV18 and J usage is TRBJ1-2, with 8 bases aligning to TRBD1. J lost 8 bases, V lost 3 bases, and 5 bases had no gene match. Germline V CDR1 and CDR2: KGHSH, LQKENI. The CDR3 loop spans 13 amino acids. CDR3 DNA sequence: TGTGCCAGCTCACCGGACAGGGAAAGGGGCTACACCTTC. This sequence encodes CASSPDRERGYTF.

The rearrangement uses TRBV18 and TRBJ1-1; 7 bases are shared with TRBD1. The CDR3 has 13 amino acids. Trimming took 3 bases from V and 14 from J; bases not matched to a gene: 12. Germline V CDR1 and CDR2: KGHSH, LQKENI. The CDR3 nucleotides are TGTGCCAGCTCACCTGGATCCGGGACAGACTGCTTCTTT. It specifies CASSPGSGTDCFF.

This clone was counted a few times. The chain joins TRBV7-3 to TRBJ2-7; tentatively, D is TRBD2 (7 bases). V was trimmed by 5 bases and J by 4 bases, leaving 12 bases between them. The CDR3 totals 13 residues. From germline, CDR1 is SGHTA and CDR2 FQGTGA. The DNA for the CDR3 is TGTGCCAGCAGCCCAAGGGGGGGATACGAGCAGTACTTC. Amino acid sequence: CASSPRGGYEQYF.

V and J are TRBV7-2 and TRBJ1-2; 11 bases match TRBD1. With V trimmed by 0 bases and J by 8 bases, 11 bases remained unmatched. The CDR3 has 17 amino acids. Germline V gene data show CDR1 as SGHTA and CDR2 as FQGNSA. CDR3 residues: CASSLAGTGGSKEGYTF. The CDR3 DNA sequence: TGTGCCAGCAGCTTAGCAGGGACAGGGGGTTCTAAGGAGGGCTACACCTTC.

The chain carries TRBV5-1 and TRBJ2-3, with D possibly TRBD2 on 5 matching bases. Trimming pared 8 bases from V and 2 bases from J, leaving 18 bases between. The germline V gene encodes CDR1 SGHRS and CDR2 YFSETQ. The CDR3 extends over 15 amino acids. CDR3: CASRSGLTYTDTQYF. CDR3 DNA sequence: TGCGCCAGTCGGTCAGGACTCACCTACACAGATACGCAGTATTTT.

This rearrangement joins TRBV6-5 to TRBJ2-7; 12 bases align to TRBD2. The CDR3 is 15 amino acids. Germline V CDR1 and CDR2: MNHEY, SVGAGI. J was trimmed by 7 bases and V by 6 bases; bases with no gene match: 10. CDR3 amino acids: CASSRRLAGAREQYF. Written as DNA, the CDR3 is TGTGCCAGCAGCCGCAGACTAGCGGGAGCAAGAGAGCAGTACTTC.

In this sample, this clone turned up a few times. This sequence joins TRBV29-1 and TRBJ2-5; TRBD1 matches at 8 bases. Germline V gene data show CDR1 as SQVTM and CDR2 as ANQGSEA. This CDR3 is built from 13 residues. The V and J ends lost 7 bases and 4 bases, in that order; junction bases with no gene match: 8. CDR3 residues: CSDSGTGGETQYF. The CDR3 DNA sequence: TGCAGCGACTCCGGGACAGGAGGAGAGACCCAGTACTTC.

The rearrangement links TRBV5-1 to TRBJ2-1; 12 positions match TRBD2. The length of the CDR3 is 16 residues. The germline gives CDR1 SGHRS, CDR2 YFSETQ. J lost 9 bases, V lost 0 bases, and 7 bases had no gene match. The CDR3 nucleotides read TGCGCCAGCAGCTTGGTGGCTAGCGGGGGGGCCGCTGAGCAGTTCTTC. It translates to CASSLVASGGAAEQFF.

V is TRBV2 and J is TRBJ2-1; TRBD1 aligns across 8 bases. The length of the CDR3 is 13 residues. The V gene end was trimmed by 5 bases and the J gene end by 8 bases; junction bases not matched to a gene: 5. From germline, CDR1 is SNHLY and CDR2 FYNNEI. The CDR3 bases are TGTGCCAGCAGTAGACAGGGGATCGATGAGCAGTTCTTC. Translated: CASSRQGIDEQFF.

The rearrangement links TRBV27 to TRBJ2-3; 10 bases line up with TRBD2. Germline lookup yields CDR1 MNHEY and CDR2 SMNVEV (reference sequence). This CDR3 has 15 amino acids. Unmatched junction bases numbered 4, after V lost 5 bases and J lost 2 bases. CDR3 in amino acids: CASSLGTSDTDTQYF. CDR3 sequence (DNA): TGTGCCAGCAGTCTAGGGACTAGCGACACAGATACGCAGTATTTT.

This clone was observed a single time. CDR3 sequence (DNA): TGTGCCAGCAGCGTAAGGGACAGGGGAGGTAATTCACCCCTCCACTTT. Translating it yields CASSVRDRGGNSPLHF. This sequence joins TRBV9 and TRBJ1-6; TRBD1 aligns across 10 bases. J was trimmed by 6 bases and V by 1 base; bases with no gene match: 4. The CDR3 has 16 residues. Per germline, CDR1 SGDLS and CDR2 YYNGEE.

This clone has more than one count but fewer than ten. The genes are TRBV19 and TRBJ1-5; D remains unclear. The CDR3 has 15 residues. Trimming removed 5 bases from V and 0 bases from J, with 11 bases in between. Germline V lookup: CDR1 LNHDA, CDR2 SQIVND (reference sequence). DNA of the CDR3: TGTGCCAGTAGTTCCCTAGAATATAGCAATCAGCCCCAGCATTTT. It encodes CASSSLEYSNQPQHF.

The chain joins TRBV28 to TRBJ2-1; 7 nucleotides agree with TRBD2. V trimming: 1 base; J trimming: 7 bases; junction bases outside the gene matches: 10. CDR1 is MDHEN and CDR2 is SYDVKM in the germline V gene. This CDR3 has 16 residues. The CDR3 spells CASSLSGGSATNEQFF. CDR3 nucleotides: TGTGCCAGCAGTTTATCCGGCGGGAGTGCTACGAATGAGCAGTTCTTC.

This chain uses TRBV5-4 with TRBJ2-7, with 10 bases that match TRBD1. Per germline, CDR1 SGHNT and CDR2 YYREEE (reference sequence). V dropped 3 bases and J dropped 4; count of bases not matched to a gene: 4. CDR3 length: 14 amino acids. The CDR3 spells CASSSRTGGYEQYF. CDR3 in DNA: TGTGCCAGCAGCTCTCGGACAGGGGGTTACGAGCAGTACTTC.

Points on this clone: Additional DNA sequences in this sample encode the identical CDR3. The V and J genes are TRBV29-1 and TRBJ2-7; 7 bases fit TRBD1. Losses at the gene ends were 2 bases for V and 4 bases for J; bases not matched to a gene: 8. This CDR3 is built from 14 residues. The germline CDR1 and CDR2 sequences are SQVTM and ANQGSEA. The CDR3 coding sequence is TGCAGCGTTGAAAGGGGGCAGGGACAATACGAGCAGTACTTC. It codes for CSVERGQGQYEQYF.